Below, one T cell receptor beta chain is given with its context. No antigen is known for it. This CDR3 has 12 residues. The data derive from a study of shared clonotypes between healthy human individuals. Whole-study findings and limits: Sequencing of the sorted subsets was shown by rarefaction to be incomplete despite large depth.

The material for each subset, its genomic DNA, was split evenly across several immunoSEQ plates. TCRdb's table, derived via immunoSEQ multiplex PCR, lists solely in-frame clones and lacks some. Counted here are around 2.1 million clones, approximately 94% occurring once; the ten biggest clones make up around 0.13%. Sequencing was performed on naive CD4+ T cells sorted from blood. As to subset: CD45RA+ positively selected. This receptor was taken from a young man in good health. The chain uses TRBV21-1 and TRBJ2-7; the D call TRBD2 from the table was never checked on the DNA. TRBV21-1 is an annotated pseudogene. CDR3 coding DNA: TGTGCCAGCAGCCGGAGCTCCTACGAGCAGTACTTC. The encoded protein is CASSRSSYEQYF.